What follows are 22 T cell receptor beta chains derived from one specimen sequenced in a study of beta chain features in type 1 diabetes. Study-wide results and limits: Significant though moderate, a shortening of TCRB CDR3s appeared in all four CD4+ subsets of Type 1 diabetes patients.

Expressed TCRB transcripts were sequenced because the isolated RNA had all been reverse transcribed beforehand. The assay was immunoSEQ multiplex PCR, and TCRdb's table has in-frame clones only and misses some. The repertoire has hundreds of thousands of clones, around an eighth of them found once; the top ten carry just under 0.04%. These TCRs are of unknown antigen specificity. Sequencing was carried out using naive CD4+ T cells from blood. The receptors here all came from a man aged 18-30 years with type 1 diabetes.

The CDR3 DNA reads as TGTGCCAGCAGGGTACAGGGAAATAGTGAGCAGTTCTTC. It codes for CASRVQGNSEQFF. The gene calls are TRBV7-9 and TRBJ2-1; weak D call: TRBD1 (6 bases). V lost 6 bases, J lost 9 bases, and 15 bases lay in between. The germline gives CDR1 SEHNR, CDR2 FQNEAQ (reference sequence). The CDR3 spans 13 residues.

The chain combines TRBV11-3 with TRBJ1-6, with 7 bases identical to TRBD1. The CDR3 length is 12 residues. CDR1 is SGHNT and CDR2 is YENEEA in the germline V gene. After removal of 10 bases from V and 6 bases from J, the junction contained 3 bases not matched to a gene. CDR3 sequence: CATRDSNSPLHF. The CDR3 DNA is TGTGCCACCCGGGACAGTAATTCACCCCTCCACTTT.

This clone appeared a few times. The V gene is TRBV30, the J gene TRBJ1-2; maybe TRBD1 (5 bases). Germline V gene sequence: CDR1 GTSNPN, CDR2 SVGIG (reference sequence). The CDR3 runs to 15 residues. V lost 0 bases to trimming and J lost 0 bases, with 11 bases between them. The CDR3 here is CAWSVVRATNYGYTF. CDR3 DNA sequence: TGTGCCTGGAGTGTCGTCAGGGCCACTAACTATGGCTACACCTTC. Complete variable domain (other parts from reference TRBV30 and TRBJ1-2): SQTIHQWPATLVQPVGSPLSLECTVEGTSNPNLYWYRQAAGRGLQLLFYSVGIGQISSEVPQNLSASRPQDRQFILSSKKLLLSDSGFYLCAWSVVRATNYGYTFGSGTRLTVV.

This clone was seen only a few times. This chain uses TRBV29-1 with TRBJ1-3; 8 bases fit TRBD1. Per germline, CDR1 SQVTM and CDR2 ANQGSEA. There are 13 residues in the CDR3. Germline trimming cut 6 bases from V and 4 bases from J; bases unmatched to any gene: 5. The CDR3: CSVADRVGNTIYF. The CDR3 nucleotides read TGCAGCGTGGCGGACAGGGTCGGAAACACCATATATTTT.

This clone has more than one count but fewer than ten. V and J are TRBV9 and TRBJ2-3; D unclear. Per the germline V gene, CDR1 is SGDLS and CDR2 is YYNGEE. Trimming pared 4 bases from V and 2 bases from J, leaving 8 bases between. This CDR3 has 13 residues. CDR3 sequence reads: CASSLINTDTQYF. The CDR3 DNA reads as TGTGCCAGCAGCTTAATCAACACAGATACGCAGTATTTT.

This chain joins TRBV4-1 and TRBJ2-7; 7 nucleotides agree with TRBD1. The CDR3 contains 15 residues. V shed 3 bases, J shed 1 base, and the junction held 6 bases outside the gene matches. CDR1 is MGHRA, CDR2 YSYEKL, per germline. Here the CDR3 reads CASSQQQGWSYEQYF. The CDR3 DNA follows: TGCGCCAGCAGCCAGCAACAGGGGTGGTCCTACGAGCAGTACTTC.

Worth noting for this clone: The same CDR3 can be traced to other DNA sequences in this sample. This sequence joins TRBV6-5 and TRBJ2-7; maybe TRBD1 (5 bases). The germline V gene has CDR1 MNHEY and CDR2 SVGAGI. This CDR3 is 12 amino acids long. Trimming took off 4 bases at V and 3 bases at J, with 7 bases between the two ends. CDR3 nucleotide sequence: TGTGCCAGCAGTTCCCAGGGCTACGAGCAGTACTTC. Amino acids: CASSSQGYEQYF.

As DNA, the CDR3 is TGTGCCAGCAAGGCTAGCACAGATACGCAGTATTTT. It encodes CASKASTDTQYF. The rearrangement uses TRBV6-5 and TRBJ2-3; no firm D call. The ends were cut back, 7 bases at V and 0 bases at J, with 5 bases in the middle. CDR1 MNHEY and CDR2 SVGAGI come from the germline V gene. This CDR3 region has 12 residues.

The V and J genes are TRBV25-1 and TRBJ2-5; either TRBD1 or TRBD2 may supply D (6 bases each). The CDR3 spans 14 residues. Germline lookup yields CDR1 MGHDK and CDR2 SYGVNS. V dropped 6 bases and J dropped 1 base, with 12 bases sitting between them. This chain's CDR3 is CASRGGGLQETQYF. The DNA of the CDR3 is TGTGCCAGCAGGGGGGGCGGACTCCAAGAGACCCAGTACTTC.

In this sample, this clone turned up once. V is TRBV19 and J is TRBJ2-3; 11 bases match TRBD2. The V segment lost 4 bases and the J segment 1 base; nucleotides outside the gene matches: 4. The CDR3 is made up of 16 amino acids. Germline values: CDR1 LNHDA, CDR2 SQIVND (reference sequence). CDR3 protein: CASSTGLAEGTDTQYF. The CDR3 DNA reads as TGTGCCAGTAGTACGGGACTAGCGGAGGGCACAGATACGCAGTATTTT. The complete variable domain, with remaining parts taken from reference TRBV19 and TRBJ2-3, reads DGGITQSPKYLFRKEGQNVTLSCEQNLNHDAMYWYRQDPGQGLRLIYYSQIVNDFQKGDIAEGYSVSREKKESFPLTVTSAQKNPTAFYLCASSTGLAEGTDTQYFGPGTRLTVL.

CDR3 DNA sequence: TGTGCCAGCAGTCGCTTAAACACCATATATTTT. As protein: CASSRLNTIYF. The J gene is TRBJ1-3, the V gene TRBV2; D uncertain. V lost 5 bases, J lost 6 bases, and 5 bases lay in between. CDR1 is SNHLY, CDR2 FYNNEI, per germline. The CDR3 is 11 residues long.

V and J are TRBV5-1 and TRBJ1-2; 8 bases agree with TRBD1. V lost 0 bases and J lost 6; bases outside the gene matches: 10. Germline assignment: CDR1 SGHRS and CDR2 YFSETQ. This CDR3 spans 16 amino acids. The CDR3 protein is CASSLALLGQANGYTF. The CDR3 DNA follows: TGCGCCAGCAGCTTGGCTCTTCTGGGACAGGCAAATGGCTACACCTTC.

The V call is TRBV27, the J call TRBJ2-1; 10 nucleotides agree with TRBD2. This CDR3 contains 17 residues. The germline V gene has CDR1 MNHEY and CDR2 SMNVEV (reference sequence). The V gene end was trimmed by 5 bases and the J gene end by 7 bases; junction bases not matched to a gene: 14. The CDR3 DNA reads as TGTGCCAGCAGTCCCCGGACTAGCGGCCGTGGCCATAATGAGCAGTTCTTC. It yields the protein CASSPRTSGRGHNEQFF.

This clone was seen a few times. V and J are TRBV9 and TRBJ2-7; D gene uncertain. This CDR3 has 15 residues. Trimming removed 0 bases at V and 5 bases at J, with 15 bases between. CDR1 SGDLS and CDR2 YYNGEE come from the germline V gene. CDR3 in DNA: TGTGCCAGCAGCGTAGGGCTAAAACAACGGGACGAGCAGTACTTC. Protein sequence: CASSVGLKQRDEQYF.

This clone was counted a few times. The chain combines TRBV4-1 with TRBJ2-4; 15 nucleotides match TRBD2. The CDR3 extends over 17 amino acids. J lost 5 bases, V lost 4 bases, and 6 bases had no gene match. From germline, CDR1 is MGHRA and CDR2 YSYEKL. The CDR3 DNA reads TGCGCCAGCAGCCCCTGGACTAGCGGGAGGGTGCAAAACATTCAGTACTTC. It translates to CASSPWTSGRVQNIQYF.

This clone has a handful of counts. V usage is TRBV29-1 and J usage is TRBJ1-1; D might be TRBD1 (5 bases). The CDR3 runs 13 residues. Germline-derived CDR1 and CDR2 are SQVTM and ANQGSEA. Trimming pared 7 bases from V and 6 bases from J, leaving 18 bases between. Here the CDR3 reads CSAQPTGGSEAFF. In DNA, the CDR3 is TGCAGCGCCCAACCCACTGGGGGGTCTGAAGCTTTCTTT.

The chain combines TRBV2 with TRBJ2-7; 8 bases map to TRBD1. The ends lost 8 bases at V and 5 bases at J; junction bases unmatched: 8. Germline assignment: CDR1 SNHLY and CDR2 FYNNEI. This CDR3 is built from 13 residues. The CDR3 loop is CASGRTGIDEQYF. The CDR3 DNA reads as TGTGCCAGCGGGAGGACAGGGATAGACGAGCAGTACTTC.

The gene calls are TRBV23-1 and TRBJ2-3, with 14 bases fitting TRBD2. TRBV23-1 is an ORF, with its function uncertain. The CDR3 has 18 residues. V lost 4 bases to trimming and J lost 3 bases; unmatched junction nucleotides: 9. The CDR3 coding sequence is TGCGCCAGCAGTCCCCGACTAGCGGGGGGGCCTGGGACAGATACGCAGTATTTT. It specifies CASSPRLAGGPGTDTQYF.

This clone was seen a few times. The V and J genes are TRBV9 and TRBJ2-1, with D possibly being TRBD2 (6 bases). Trimming removed 0 bases at V and 3 bases at J, with 13 bases between. Germline loops: CDR1 SGDLS, CDR2 YYNGEE. The CDR3 is 16 amino acids. CDR3 coding DNA: TGTGCCAGCAGCGTAGATGGTAGCGGCTACTACAATGAGCAGTTCTTC. Its protein product is CASSVDGSGYYNEQFF.

This chain links TRBV11-2 with TRBJ2-5; 7 nucleotides match TRBD2. CDR3 size: 14 residues. Germline V lookup: CDR1 SGHAT, CDR2 FQNNGV. Trimming at V came to 6 bases and at J to 7 bases, leaving 11 bases not matched to a gene. In DNA, the CDR3 is TGTGCCAGCAGTCTCGTGGCAGCGGGACTGACCCAGTACTTC. Translating it yields CASSLVAAGLTQYF.

This clone was detected only a few times. The chain is built from TRBV6-1 and TRBJ2-1; D remains unclear. Germline assignment: CDR1 MNHNS and CDR2 SASEGT. The V gene lost 2 bases and the J gene lost 7 bases, with 15 bases spanning the gap. CDR3 size: 15 residues. As DNA, the CDR3 is TGTGCCAGCAGTGAAAGTGGGTTAAGGGAAAATGAGCAGTTCTTC. It encodes CASSESGLRENEQFF.

The V gene is TRBV6-5, the J gene TRBJ2-1; D may match TRBD1 or TRBD2 (5 bases each). Trimming pared 3 bases from V and 6 bases from J, leaving 9 bases between. The CDR3 consists of 13 residues. Germline CDR1 and CDR2: MNHEY and SVGAGI. CDR3 amino acids: CASSYRGTNEQFF. In nucleotides, the CDR3 is TGTGCCAGCAGTTATAGAGGGACCAATGAGCAGTTCTTC.